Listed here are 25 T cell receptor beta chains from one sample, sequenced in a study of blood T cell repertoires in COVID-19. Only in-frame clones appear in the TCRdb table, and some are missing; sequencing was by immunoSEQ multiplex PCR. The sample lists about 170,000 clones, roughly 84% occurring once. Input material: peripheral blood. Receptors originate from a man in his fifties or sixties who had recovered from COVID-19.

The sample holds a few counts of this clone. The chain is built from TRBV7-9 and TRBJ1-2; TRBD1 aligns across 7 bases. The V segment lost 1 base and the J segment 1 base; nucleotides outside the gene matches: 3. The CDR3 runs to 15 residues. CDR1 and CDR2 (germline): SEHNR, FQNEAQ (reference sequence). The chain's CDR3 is CASSLDRGFNYGYTF. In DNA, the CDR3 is TGTGCCAGCAGCTTAGACAGGGGATTTAACTATGGCTACACCTTC.

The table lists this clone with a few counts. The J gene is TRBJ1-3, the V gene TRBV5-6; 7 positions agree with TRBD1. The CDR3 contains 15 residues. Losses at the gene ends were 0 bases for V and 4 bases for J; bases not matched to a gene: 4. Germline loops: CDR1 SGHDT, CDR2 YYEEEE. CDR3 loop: CASSLVRGPGNTIYF. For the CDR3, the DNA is TGTGCCAGCAGCTTGGTTAGGGGGCCAGGAAACACCATATATTTT.

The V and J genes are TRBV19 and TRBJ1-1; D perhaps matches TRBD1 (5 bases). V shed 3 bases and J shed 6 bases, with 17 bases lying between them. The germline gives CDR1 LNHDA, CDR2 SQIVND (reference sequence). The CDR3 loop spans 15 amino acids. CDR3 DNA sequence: TGTGCCAGTAGTATGGGGGGATTCGGTAGTGCTGAAGCTTTCTTT. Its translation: CASSMGGFGSAEAFF.

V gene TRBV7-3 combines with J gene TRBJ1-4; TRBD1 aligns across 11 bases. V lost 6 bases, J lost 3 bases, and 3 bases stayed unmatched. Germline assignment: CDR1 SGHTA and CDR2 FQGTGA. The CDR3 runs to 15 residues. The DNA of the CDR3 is TGTGCCAGCAGTCGGACAGGGGGCCCTAATGAAAAACTGTTTTTT. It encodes CASSRTGGPNEKLFF.

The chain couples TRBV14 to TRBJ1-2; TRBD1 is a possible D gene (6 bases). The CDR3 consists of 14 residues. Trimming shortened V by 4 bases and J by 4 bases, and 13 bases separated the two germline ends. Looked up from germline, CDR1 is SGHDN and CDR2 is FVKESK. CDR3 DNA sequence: TGTGCCAGCAGCCGGACAGCATCCTTCTATGGCTACACCTTC. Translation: CASSRTASFYGYTF.

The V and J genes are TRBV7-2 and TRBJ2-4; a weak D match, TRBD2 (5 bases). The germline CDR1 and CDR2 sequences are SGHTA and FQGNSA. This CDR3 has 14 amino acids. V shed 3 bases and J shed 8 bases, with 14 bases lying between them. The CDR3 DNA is TGTGCCAGCAGCTTTAGTCTAGCCGGGGACATTCAGTACTTC. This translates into CASSFSLAGDIQYF. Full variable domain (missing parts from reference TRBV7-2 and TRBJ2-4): GAGVSQSPSNKVTEKGKDVELRCDPISGHTALYWYRQSLGQGLEFLIYFQGNSAPDKSGLPSDRFSAERTGGSVSTLTIQRTQQEDSAVYLCASSFSLAGDIQYFGAGTRLSVL.

CDR3 DNA sequence: TGTGCCAGCAGCCAAGTTGGACAGGGCGACTATGGCTACACCTTC. Its protein product is CASSQVGQGDYGYTF. The rearrangement links TRBV4-2 to TRBJ1-2; TRBD1 agrees at 8 bases. Trimming cost V 1 base and J 3 bases; bases outside gene matches: 4. The CDR3 consists of 15 residues. The germline V gene has CDR1 LGHNA and CDR2 YNFKEQ.

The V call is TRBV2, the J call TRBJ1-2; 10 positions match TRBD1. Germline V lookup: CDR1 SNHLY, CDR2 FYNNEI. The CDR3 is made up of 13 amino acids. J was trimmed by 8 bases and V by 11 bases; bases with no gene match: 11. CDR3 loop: CALERQGALGYTF. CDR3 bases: TGTGCCTTAGAGAGACAGGGGGCCTTAGGCTACACCTTC.

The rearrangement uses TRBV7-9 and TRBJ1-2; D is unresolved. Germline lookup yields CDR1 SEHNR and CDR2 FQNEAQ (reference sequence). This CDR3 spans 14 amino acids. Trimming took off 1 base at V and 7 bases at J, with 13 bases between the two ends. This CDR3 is CASSLEGAIFGYTF. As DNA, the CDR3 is TGTGCCAGCAGCTTAGAGGGAGCAATCTTTGGCTACACCTTC. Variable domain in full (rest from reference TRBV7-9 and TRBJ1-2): DTGVSQNPRHKITKRGQNVTFRCDPISEHNRLYWYRQTLGQGPEFLTYFQNEAQLEKSRLLSDRFSAERPKGSFSTLEIQRTEQGDSAMYLCASSLEGAIFGYTFGSGTRLTVV.

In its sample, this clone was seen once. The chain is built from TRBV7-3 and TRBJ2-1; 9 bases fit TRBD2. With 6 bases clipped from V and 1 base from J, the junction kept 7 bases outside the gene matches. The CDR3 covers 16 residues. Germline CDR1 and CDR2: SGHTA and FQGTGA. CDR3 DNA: TGTGCCAGCAGGTTAGCGGGGGAGCGTTCCTACAATGAGCAGTTCTTC. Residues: CASRLAGERSYNEQFF.

The CDR3 protein is CALDQPQHF. As DNA, the CDR3 is TGTGCCCTTGATCAGCCCCAGCATTTT. J is TRBJ1-5 and V is TRBV13; D gene unclear. CDR1 is PRHDT and CDR2 is FYEKMQ in the germline V gene (reference sequence). This CDR3 region has 9 residues. The V gene lost 11 bases and the J gene lost 5 bases, with 4 bases spanning the gap.

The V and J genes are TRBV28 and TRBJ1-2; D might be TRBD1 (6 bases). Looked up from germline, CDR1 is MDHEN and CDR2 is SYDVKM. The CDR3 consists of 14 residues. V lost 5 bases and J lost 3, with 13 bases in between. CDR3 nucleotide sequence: TGTGCCAGCAGTCCAGGGGCGGTCGACTATGGCTACACCTTC. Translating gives CASSPGAVDYGYTF.

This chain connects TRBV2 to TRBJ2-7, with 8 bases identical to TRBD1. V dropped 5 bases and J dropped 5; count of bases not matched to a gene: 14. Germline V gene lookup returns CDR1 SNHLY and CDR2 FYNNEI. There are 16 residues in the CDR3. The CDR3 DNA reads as TGTGCCAGCAGTATTAACGGGCAGGGGGCGAACAACGAGCAGTACTTC. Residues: CASSINGQGANNEQYF.

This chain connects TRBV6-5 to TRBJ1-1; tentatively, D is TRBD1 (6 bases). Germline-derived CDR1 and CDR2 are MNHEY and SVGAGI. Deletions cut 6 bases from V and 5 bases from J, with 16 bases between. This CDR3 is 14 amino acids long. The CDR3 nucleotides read TGTGCCAGCAGGTCTCAGGGGAGTGGAACTGAAGCTTTCTTT. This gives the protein CASRSQGSGTEAFF.

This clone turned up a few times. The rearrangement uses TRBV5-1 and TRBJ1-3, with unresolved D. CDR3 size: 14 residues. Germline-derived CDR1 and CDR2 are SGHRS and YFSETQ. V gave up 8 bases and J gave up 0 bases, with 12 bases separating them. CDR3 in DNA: TGCGCCAGTCGAACGAGCATCTCTGGAAACACCATATATTTT. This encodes CASRTSISGNTIYF.

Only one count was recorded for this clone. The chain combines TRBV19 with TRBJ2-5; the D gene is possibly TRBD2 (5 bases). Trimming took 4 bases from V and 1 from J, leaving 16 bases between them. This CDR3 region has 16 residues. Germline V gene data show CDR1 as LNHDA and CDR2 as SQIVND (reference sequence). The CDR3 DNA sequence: TGTGCCAGTAGTACCAAGACATCCGGGGTCCAAGAGACCCAGTACTTC. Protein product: CASSTKTSGVQETQYF.

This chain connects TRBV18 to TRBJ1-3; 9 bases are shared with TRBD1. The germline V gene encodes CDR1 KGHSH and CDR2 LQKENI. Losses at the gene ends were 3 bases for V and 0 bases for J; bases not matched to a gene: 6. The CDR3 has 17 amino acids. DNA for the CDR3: TGTGCCAGCTCACCCGTGACAGGGGGTTCCTCTGGAAACACCATATATTTT. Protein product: CASSPVTGGSSGNTIYF.

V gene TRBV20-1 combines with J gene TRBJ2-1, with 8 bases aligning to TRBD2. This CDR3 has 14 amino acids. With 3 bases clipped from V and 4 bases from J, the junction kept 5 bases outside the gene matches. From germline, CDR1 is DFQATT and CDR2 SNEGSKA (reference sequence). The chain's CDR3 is CSASRRGDYNEQFF. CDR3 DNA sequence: TGCAGTGCTAGTAGGCGGGGGGATTACAATGAGCAGTTCTTC.

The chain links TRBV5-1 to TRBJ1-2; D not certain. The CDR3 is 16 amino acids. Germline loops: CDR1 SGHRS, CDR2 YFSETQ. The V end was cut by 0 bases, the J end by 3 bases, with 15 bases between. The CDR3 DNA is TGCGCCAGCAGCTTGGAAACTAGGGCCAGAGACTATGGCTACACCTTC. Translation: CASSLETRARDYGYTF.

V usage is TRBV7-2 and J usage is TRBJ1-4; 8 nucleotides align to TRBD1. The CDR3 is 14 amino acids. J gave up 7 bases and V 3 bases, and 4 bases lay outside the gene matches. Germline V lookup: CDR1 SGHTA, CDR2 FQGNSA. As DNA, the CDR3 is TGTGCCAGCAGCTTGCTACAGGGGGGTGAAAAACTGTTTTTT. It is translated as CASSLLQGGEKLFF.

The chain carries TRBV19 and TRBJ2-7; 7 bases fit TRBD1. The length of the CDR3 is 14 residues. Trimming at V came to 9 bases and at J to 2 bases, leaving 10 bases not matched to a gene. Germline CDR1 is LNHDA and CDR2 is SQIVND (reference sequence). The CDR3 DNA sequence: TGTGCCAGCTCAACCGGGACAGACCCCTACGAGCAGTACTTC. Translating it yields CASSTGTDPYEQYF.

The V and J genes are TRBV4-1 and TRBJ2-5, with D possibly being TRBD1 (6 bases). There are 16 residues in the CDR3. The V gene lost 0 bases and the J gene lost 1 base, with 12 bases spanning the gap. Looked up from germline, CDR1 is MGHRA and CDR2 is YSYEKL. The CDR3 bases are TGCGCCAGCAGCCAAGAGGGCAGGGGTTCCCAAGAGACCCAGTACTTC. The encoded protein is CASSQEGRGSQETQYF.

CDR3 in DNA: TGTGCCAGCAGCTTAAACAGAAACCGGTTACCAGATAGCTCCTACAATGAGCAGTTCTTC. It yields the protein CASSLNRNRLPDSSYNEQFF. This chain connects TRBV5-4 to TRBJ2-1; D is uncertain. This CDR3 spans 20 amino acids. Germline CDR1 SGHNT, CDR2 YYREEE (reference sequence). Trimming took off 2 bases at V and 0 bases at J, with 24 bases between the two ends. The full variable domain, its missing parts supplied by reference TRBV5-4 and TRBJ2-1, is ETGVTQSPTHLIKTRGQQVTLRCSSQSGHNTVSWYQQALGQGPQFIFQYYREEENGRGNFPPRFSGLQFPNYSSELNVNALELDDSALYLCASSLNRNRLPDSSYNEQFFGPGTRLTVL.

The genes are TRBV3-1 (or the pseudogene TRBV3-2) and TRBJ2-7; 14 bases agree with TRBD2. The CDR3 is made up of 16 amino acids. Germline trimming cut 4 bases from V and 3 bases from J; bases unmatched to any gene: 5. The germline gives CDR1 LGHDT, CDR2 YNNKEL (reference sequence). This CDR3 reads CASSPGLAGVHYEQYF. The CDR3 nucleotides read TGTGCCAGCAGCCCGGGACTAGCGGGGGTCCACTACGAGCAGTACTTC.

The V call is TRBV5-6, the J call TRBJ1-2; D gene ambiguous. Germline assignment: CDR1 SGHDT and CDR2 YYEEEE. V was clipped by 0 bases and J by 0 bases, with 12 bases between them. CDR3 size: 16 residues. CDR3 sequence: CASSLAEAVANYGYTF. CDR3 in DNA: TGTGCCAGCAGCTTGGCCGAGGCGGTAGCTAACTATGGCTACACCTTC.